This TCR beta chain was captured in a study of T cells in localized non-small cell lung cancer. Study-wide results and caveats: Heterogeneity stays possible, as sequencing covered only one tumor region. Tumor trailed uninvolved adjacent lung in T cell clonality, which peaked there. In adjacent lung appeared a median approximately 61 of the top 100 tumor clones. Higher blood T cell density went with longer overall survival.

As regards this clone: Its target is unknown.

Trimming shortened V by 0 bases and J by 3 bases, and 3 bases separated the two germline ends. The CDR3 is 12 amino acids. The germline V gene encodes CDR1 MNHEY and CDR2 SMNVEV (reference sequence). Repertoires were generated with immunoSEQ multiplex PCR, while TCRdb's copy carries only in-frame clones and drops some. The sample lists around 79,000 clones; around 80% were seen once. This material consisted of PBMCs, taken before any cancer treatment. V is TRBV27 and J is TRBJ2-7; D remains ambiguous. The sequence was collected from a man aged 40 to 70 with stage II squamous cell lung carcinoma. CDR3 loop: CASSLSGYEQYF. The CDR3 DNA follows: TGTGCCAGCAGTTTATCCGGCTACGAGCAGTACTTC.